The entry below gives a single T cell receptor beta chain sequence along with its context. Its target is not known. The table came from immunoSEQ multiplex PCR; TCRdb's copy has only in-frame clones and leaves some out. The data contain around 310,000 clones, around four fifths of them singletons. This sample is part of a study of cytotoxic CD8 clonotypes in ibrutinib-treated CLL. The study, taken as a whole, reports: Investigators sampled sustained-remission and progressing patients at differing times. Researchers report that baseline clonality outpaced age-matched healthy donors and tracked circulating CD8+ T-cell counts.

The TCR sequence derives from a human donor with chronic lymphocytic leukemia. Here the sequenced sample was PBMCs, taken before ibrutinib treatment.

Here the CDR3 DNA reads TGTGCCACCAACCCTCGGGCTAGCGGTATCTCCTACGAGCAGTACTTC. Protein sequence: CATNPRASGISYEQYF. This sequence joins TRBV10-3 and TRBJ2-7; the match to TRBD2 covers 7 bases. The CDR3 spans 16 residues. The J segment lost 0 bases and the V segment lost 10 bases, leaving 15 bases of the junction unmatched. Germline V lookup: CDR1 ENHRY, CDR2 SYGVKD.